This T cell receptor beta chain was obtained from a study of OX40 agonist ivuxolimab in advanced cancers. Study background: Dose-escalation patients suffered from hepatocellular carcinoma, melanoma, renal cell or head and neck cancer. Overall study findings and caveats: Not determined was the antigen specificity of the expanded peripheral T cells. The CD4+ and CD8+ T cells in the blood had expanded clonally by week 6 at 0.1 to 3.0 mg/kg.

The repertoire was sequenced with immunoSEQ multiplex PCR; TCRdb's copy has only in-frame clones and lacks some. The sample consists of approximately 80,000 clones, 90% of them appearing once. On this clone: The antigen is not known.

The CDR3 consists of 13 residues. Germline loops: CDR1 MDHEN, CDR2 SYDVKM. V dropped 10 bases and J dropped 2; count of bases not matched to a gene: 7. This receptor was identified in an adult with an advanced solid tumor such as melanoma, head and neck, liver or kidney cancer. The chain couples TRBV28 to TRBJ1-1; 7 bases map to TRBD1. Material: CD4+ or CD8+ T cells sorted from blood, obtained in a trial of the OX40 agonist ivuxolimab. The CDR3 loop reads CATWTGTNTEAFF. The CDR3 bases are TGTGCCACCTGGACAGGCACCAACACTGAAGCTTTCTTT.